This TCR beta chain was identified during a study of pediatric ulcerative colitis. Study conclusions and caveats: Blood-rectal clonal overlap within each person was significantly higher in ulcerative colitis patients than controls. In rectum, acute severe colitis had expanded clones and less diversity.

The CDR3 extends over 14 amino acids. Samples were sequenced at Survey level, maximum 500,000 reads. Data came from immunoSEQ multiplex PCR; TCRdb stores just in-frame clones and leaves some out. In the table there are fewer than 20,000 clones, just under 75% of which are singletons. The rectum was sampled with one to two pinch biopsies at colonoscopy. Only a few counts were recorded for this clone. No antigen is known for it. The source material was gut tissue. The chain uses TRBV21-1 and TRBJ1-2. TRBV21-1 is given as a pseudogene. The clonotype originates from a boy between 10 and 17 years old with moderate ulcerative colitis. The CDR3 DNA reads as TGTGCCAGCAGCTCGAGGGGGGAATCCTATGGCTACACCTTC. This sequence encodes CASSSRGESYGYTF.